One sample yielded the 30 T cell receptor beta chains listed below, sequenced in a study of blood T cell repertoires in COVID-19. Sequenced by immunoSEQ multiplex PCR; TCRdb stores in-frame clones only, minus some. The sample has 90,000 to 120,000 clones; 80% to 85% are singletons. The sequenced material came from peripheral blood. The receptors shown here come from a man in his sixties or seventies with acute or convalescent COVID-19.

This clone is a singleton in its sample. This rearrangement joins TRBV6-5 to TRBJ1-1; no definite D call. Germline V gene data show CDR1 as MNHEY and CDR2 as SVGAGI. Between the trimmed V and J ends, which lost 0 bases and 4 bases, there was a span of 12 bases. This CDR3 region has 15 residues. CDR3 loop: CASSYSRGYSTEAFF. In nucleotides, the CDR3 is TGTGCCAGCAGTTACTCAAGAGGGTACAGCACTGAAGCTTTCTTT.

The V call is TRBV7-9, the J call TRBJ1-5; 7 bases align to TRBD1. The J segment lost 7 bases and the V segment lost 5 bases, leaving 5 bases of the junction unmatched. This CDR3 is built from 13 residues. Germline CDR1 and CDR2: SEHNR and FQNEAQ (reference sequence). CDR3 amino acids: CASSGTVYQPQHF. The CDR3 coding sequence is TGTGCCAGCAGCGGGACAGTATACCAGCCCCAGCATTTT. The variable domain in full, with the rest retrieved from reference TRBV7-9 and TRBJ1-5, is DTGVSQNPRHKITKRGQNVTFRCDPISEHNRLYWYRQTLGQGPEFLTYFQNEAQLEKSRLLSDRFSAERPKGSFSTLEIQRTEQGDSAMYLCASSGTVYQPQHFGDGTRLSIL.

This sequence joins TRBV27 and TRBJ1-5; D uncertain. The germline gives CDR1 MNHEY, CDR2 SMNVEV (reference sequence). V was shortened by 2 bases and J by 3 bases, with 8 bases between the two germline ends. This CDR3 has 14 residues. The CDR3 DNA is TGTGCCAGCAGTTTAAGAGGGAACAATCAGCCCCAGCATTTT. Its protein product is CASSLRGNNQPQHF.

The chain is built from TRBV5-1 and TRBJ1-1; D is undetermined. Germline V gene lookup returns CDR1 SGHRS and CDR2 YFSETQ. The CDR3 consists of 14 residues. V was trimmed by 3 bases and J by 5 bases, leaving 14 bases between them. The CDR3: CASSYPREATEAFF. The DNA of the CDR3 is TGCGCCAGCAGCTATCCCAGAGAGGCGACTGAAGCTTTCTTT.

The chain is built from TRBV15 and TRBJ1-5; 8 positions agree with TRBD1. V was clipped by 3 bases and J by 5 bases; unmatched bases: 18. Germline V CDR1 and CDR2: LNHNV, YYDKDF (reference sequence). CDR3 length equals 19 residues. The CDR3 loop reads CATSSTRETGGLGYQPQHF. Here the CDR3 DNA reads TGTGCCACCAGCAGTACTCGGGAAACAGGGGGGCTTGGCTATCAGCCCCAGCATTTT. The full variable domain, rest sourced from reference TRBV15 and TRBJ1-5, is DAMVIQNPRYQVTQFGKPVTLSCSQTLNHNVMYWYQQKSSQAPKLLFHYYDKDFNNEADTPDNFQSRRPNTSFCFLDIRSPGLGDTAMYLCATSSTRETGGLGYQPQHFGDGTRLSIL.

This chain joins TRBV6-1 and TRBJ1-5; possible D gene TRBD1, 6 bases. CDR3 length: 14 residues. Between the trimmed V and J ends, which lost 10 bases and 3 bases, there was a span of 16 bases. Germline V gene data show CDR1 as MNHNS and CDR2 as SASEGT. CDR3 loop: CATLGQPFNQPQHF. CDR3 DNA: TGTGCCACCCTTGGACAGCCCTTCAATCAGCCCCAGCATTTT.

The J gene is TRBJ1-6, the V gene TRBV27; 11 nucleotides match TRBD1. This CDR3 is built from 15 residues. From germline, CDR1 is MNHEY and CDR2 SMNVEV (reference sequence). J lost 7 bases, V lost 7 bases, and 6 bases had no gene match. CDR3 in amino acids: CASTLDRGRNSPLHF. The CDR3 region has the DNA TGTGCCAGCACCCTGGACAGGGGGCGAAATTCACCCCTCCACTTT.

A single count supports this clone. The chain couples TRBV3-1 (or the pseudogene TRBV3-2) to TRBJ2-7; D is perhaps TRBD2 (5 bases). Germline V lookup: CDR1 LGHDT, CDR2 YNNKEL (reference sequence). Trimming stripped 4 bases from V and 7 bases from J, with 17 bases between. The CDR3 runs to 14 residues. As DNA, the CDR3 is TGTGCCAGCAGCCCCTCGGGCATGACGGGGGAGCAGTACTTC. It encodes CASSPSGMTGEQYF.

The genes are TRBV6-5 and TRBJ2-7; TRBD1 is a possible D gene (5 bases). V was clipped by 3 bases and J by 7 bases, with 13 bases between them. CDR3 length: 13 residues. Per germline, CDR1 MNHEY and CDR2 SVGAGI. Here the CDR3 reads CASSYDSLTEQYF. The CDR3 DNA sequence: TGTGCCAGCAGTTATGACAGCCTTACTGAGCAGTACTTC.

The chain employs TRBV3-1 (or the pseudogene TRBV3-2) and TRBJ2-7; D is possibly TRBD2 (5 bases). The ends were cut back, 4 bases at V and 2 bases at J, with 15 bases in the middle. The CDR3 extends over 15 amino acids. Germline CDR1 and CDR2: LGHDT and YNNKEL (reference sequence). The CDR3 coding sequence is TGTGCCAGCAGCCCCTCTCCGGGAACGACCTACGAGCAGTACTTC. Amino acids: CASSPSPGTTYEQYF.

The DNA of the CDR3 is TGTGCCAGCAGCGTGGGGCCCGGGACTAGAGGTGGAGAGACCCAGTACTTC. This gives the protein CASSVGPGTRGGETQYF. This rearrangement joins TRBV7-6 to TRBJ2-5, with 8 bases matching TRBD2. The length of the CDR3 is 17 residues. V gave up 5 bases and J gave up 4 bases; unmatched junction bases: 15. CDR1 and CDR2 from the germline V gene are SGHVS and FNYEAQ.

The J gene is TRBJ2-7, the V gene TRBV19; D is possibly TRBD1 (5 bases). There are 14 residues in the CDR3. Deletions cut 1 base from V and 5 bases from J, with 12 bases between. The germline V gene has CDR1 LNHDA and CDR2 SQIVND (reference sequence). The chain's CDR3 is CASSIGRRVNEQYF. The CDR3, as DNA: TGTGCCAGTAGTATAGGACGCAGGGTGAACGAGCAGTACTTC.

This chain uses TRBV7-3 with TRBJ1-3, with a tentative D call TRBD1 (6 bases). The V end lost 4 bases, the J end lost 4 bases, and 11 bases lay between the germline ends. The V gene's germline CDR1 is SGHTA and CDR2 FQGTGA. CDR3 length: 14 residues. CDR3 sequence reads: CASSSGTPGNTIYF. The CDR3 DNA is TGTGCCAGCAGCTCAGGGACACCAGGAAACACCATATATTTT.

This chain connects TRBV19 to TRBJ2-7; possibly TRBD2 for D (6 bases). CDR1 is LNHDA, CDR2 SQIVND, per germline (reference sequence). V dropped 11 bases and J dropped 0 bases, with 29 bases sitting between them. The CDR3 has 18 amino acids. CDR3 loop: CALRRTTSHQRSSYEQYF. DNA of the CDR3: TGTGCCTTGAGGCGGACTACATCACACCAAAGAAGCTCCTACGAGCAGTACTTC.

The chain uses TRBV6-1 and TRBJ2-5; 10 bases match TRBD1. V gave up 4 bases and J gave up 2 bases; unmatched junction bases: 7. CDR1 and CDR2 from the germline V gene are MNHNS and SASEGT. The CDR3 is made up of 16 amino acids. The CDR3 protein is CASSGRDRGFQETQYF. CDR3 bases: TGTGCCAGCAGTGGCCGGGACAGGGGATTTCAAGAGACCCAGTACTTC.

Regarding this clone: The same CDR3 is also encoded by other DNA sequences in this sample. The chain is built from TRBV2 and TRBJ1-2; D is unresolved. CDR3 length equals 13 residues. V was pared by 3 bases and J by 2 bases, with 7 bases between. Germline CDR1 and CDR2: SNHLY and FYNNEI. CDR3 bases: TGTGCCAGCAGTGAGAGCCGAAACTATGGCTACACCTTC. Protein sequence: CASSESRNYGYTF.

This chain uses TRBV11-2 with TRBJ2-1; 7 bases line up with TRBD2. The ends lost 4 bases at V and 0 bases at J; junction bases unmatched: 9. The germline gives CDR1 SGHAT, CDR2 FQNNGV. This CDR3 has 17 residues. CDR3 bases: TGTGCCAGCAGCTCATATCTGGGGGGGAGCTCCTACAATGAGCAGTTCTTC. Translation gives CASSSYLGGSSYNEQFF.

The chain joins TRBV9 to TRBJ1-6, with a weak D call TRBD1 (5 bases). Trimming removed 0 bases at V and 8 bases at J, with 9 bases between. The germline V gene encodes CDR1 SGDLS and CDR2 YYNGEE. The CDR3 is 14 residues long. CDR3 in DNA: TGTGCCAGCAGCGTAGTAGGAGGGGATTCACCCCTCCACTTT. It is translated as CASSVVGGDSPLHF.

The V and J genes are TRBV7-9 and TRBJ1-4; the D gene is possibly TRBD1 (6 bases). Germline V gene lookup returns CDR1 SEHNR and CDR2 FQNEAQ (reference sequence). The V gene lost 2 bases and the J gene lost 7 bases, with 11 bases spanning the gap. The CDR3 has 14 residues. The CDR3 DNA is TGTGCCAGCAGCTTATCAGGGGACGGTGAAAAACTGTTTTTT. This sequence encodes CASSLSGDGEKLFF.

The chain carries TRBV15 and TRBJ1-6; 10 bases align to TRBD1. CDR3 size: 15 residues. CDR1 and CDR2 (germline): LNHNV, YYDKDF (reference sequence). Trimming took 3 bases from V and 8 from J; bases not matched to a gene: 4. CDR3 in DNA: TGTGCCACCAGCAGGAGCGGGACAGGGGATTCACCCCTCCACTTT. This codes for CATSRSGTGDSPLHF.

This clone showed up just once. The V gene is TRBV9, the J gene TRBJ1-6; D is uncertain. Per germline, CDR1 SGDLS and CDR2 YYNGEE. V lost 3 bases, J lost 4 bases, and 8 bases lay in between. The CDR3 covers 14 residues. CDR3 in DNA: TGTGCCAGCAGCGCAGGCACGTATAATTCACCCCTCCACTTT. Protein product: CASSAGTYNSPLHF.

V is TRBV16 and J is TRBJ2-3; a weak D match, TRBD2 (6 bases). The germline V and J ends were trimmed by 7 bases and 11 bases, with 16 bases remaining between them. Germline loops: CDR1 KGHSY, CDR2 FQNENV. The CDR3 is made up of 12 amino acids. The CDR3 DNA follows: TGTGCCAGCACCGGGGAGGACATCCAGCAGTATTTT. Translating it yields CASTGEDIQQYF.

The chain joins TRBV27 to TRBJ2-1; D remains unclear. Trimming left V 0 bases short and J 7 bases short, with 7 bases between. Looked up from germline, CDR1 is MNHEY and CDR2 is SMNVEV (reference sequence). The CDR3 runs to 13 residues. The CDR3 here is CASSLSLQNEQFF. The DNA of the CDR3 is TGTGCCAGCAGTTTATCCCTCCAGAATGAGCAGTTCTTC.

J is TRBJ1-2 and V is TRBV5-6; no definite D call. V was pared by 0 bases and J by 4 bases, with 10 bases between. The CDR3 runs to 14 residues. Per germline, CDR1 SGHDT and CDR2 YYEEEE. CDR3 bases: TGTGCCAGCAGCTTGGGACCCGGACTCTATGGCTACACCTTC. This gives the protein CASSLGPGLYGYTF.

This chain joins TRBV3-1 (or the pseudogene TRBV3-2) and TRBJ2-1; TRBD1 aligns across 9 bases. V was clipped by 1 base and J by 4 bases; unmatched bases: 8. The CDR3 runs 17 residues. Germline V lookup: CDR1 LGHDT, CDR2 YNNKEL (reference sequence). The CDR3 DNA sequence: TGTGCCAGCAGCCAAGTCCCCGGACAGGGGAGATACAATGAGCAGTTCTTC. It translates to CASSQVPGQGRYNEQFF.

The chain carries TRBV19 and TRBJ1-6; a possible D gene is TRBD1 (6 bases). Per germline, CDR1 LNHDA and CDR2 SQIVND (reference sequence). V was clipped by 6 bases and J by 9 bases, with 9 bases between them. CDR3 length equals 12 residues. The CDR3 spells CASSLRGSPLHF. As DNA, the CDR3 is TGTGCCAGTAGCCTCAGGGGTTCACCCCTCCACTTT. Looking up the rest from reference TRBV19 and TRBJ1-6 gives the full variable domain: DGGITQSPKYLFRKEGQNVTLSCEQNLNHDAMYWYRQDPGQGLRLIYYSQIVNDFQKGDIAEGYSVSREKKESFPLTVTSAQKNPTAFYLCASSLRGSPLHFGNGTRLTVT.

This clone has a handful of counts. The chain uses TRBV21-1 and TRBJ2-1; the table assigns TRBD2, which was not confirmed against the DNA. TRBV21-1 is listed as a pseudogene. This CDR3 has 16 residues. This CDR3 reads CASSSLEGMIYNEQFF. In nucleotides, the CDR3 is TGTGCCAGCAGCAGCCTGGAGGGAATGATCTACAATGAGCAGTTCTTC.

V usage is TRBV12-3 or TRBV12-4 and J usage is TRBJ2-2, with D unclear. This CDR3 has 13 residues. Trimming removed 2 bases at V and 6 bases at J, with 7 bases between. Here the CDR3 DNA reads TGTGCCAGCAGTTTAATCGGTCCCGGGGAGCTGTTTTTT. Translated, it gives CASSLIGPGELFF.

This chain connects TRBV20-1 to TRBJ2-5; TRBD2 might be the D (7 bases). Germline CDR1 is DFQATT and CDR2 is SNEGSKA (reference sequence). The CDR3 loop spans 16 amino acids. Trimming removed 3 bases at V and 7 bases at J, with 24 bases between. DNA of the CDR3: TGCAGTGCTAGTAGTGGTGGCGGGGGCGGATTTGGGACCCAGTACTTC. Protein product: CSASSGGGGGFGTQYF.

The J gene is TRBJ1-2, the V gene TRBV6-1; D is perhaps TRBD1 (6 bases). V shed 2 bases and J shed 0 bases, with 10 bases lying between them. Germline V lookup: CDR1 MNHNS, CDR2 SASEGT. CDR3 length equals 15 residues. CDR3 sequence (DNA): TGTGCCAGCAGTGAAAACAGGGTTTCTAACTATGGCTACACCTTC. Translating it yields CASSENRVSNYGYTF.